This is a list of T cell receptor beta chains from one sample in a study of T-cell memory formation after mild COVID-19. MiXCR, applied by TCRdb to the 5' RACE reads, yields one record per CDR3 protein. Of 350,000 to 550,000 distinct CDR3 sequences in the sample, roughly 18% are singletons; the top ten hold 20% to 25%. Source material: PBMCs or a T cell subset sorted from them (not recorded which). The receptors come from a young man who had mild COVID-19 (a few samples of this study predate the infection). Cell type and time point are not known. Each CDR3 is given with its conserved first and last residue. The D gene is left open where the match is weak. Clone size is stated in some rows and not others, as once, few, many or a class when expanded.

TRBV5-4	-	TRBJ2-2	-	TGTGCCAGCAGCTTGCCTCAAGTTGGTAGCACCGGGGAGCTGTTTTTT	CASSLPQVGSTGELFF
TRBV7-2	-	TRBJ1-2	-	TGTGCCAGCAGCCTACAGGGTACCATTGGCTACACCTTC	CASSLQGTIGYTF
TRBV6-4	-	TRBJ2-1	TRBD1	TGTGCCAGCAGTCTCGAGACAGGGGAACGTGAGCAGTTCTTC	CASSLETGEREQFF
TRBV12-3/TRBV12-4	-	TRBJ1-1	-	TGTGCCAGCAGTTACGCAGGGCGGGACACTGAAGCTTTCTTT	CASSYAGRDTEAFF
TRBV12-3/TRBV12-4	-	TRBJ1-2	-	TGTGCCAGCAGCGCGGACGCGATCGAAGGCTACACCTTC	CASSADAIEGYTF
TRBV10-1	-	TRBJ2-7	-	TGCGCCAGCAGTGGCTACGCTATGGGCGAGCAGTACTTC	CASSGYAMGEQYF
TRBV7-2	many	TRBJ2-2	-	TGTGCCAGCAGCTTAATTGGGGCACCCGGGGAGCTGTTTTTT	CASSLIGAPGELFF
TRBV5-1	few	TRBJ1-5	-	TGCGCCAGCGGCCCGGGGGGTATCAATCAGCCCCAGCATTTT	CASGPGGINQPQHF
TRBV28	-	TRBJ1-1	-	TGTGCCAGCACGTTGAACACTGAAGCTTTCTTT	CASTLNTEAFF
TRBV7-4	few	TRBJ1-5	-	TGTGCCAGCAGCCCGAGACAGGCATTGAGCAATCAGCCCCAGCATTTT	CASSPRQALSNQPQHF
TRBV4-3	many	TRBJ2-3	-	TGCGCCAGCAGCCAAGATCCCCTAGCTAGCACAGATACGCAGTATTTT	CASSQDPLASTDTQYF
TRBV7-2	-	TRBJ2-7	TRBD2	TGTGCCAGCAGCCGCGGACCGGGGACTATCTACGAGCAGTACTTC	CASSRGPGTIYEQYF
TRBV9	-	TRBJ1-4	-	TGTGCCAGCAGCCCCCGGGACGGGAATGAAAAACTGTTTTTT	CASSPRDGNEKLFF
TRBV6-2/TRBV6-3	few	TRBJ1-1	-	TGTGCCTCCCAACGGGGCAAGGACACTGAAGCTTTCTTT	CASQRGKDTEAFF
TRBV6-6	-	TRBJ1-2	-	TGTGCCAGCAGTTACTCGATTGGACAGAGCTATGGCTACACCTTC	CASSYSIGQSYGYTF
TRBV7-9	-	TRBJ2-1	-	TGTGCCAGCACAATTACCACAGGGGACTTTAATGAGCAGTTCTTC	CASTITTGDFNEQFF
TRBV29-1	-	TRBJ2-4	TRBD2	TGCAGCGTTGATGGTGTAGCGGGGGGGCTAGCCAAAAACATTCAGTACTTC	CSVDGVAGGLAKNIQYF
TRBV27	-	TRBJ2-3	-	TGTGCCAGCAACCCTTGGGGCGCTAGCACAGATACGCAGTATTTT	CASNPWGASTDTQYF
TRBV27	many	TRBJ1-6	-	TGTGCCAGCGGGGGGCTCGGGCCGGTCTATAATTCACCCCTCCACTTT	CASGGLGPVYNSPLHF
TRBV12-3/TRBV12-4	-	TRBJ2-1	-	TGTGCCAGCAGTTTCCGGGGCCGCAACAATGAGCAGTTCTTC	CASSFRGRNNEQFF
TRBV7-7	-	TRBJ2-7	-	TGTGCCAGCAGCTTAGGGAGACAGTACGAGCAGTACTTC	CASSLGRQYEQYF